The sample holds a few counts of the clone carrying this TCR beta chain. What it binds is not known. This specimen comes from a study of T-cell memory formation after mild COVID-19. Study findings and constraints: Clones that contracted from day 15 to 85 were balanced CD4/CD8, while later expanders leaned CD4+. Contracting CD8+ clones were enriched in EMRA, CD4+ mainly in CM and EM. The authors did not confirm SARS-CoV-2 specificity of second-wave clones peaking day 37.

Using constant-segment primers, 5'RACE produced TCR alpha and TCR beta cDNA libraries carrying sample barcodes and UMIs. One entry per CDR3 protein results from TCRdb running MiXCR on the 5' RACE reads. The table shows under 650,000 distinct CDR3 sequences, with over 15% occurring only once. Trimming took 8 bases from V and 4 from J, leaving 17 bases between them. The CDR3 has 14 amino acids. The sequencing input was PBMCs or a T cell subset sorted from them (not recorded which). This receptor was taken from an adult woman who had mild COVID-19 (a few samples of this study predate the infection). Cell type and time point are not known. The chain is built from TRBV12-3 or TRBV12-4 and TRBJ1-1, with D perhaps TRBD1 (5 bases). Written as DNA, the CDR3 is TGTGCCAGCTCGGGGCAGGGAAGGGGCACTGAAGCTTTCTTT. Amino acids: CASSGQGRGTEAFF.